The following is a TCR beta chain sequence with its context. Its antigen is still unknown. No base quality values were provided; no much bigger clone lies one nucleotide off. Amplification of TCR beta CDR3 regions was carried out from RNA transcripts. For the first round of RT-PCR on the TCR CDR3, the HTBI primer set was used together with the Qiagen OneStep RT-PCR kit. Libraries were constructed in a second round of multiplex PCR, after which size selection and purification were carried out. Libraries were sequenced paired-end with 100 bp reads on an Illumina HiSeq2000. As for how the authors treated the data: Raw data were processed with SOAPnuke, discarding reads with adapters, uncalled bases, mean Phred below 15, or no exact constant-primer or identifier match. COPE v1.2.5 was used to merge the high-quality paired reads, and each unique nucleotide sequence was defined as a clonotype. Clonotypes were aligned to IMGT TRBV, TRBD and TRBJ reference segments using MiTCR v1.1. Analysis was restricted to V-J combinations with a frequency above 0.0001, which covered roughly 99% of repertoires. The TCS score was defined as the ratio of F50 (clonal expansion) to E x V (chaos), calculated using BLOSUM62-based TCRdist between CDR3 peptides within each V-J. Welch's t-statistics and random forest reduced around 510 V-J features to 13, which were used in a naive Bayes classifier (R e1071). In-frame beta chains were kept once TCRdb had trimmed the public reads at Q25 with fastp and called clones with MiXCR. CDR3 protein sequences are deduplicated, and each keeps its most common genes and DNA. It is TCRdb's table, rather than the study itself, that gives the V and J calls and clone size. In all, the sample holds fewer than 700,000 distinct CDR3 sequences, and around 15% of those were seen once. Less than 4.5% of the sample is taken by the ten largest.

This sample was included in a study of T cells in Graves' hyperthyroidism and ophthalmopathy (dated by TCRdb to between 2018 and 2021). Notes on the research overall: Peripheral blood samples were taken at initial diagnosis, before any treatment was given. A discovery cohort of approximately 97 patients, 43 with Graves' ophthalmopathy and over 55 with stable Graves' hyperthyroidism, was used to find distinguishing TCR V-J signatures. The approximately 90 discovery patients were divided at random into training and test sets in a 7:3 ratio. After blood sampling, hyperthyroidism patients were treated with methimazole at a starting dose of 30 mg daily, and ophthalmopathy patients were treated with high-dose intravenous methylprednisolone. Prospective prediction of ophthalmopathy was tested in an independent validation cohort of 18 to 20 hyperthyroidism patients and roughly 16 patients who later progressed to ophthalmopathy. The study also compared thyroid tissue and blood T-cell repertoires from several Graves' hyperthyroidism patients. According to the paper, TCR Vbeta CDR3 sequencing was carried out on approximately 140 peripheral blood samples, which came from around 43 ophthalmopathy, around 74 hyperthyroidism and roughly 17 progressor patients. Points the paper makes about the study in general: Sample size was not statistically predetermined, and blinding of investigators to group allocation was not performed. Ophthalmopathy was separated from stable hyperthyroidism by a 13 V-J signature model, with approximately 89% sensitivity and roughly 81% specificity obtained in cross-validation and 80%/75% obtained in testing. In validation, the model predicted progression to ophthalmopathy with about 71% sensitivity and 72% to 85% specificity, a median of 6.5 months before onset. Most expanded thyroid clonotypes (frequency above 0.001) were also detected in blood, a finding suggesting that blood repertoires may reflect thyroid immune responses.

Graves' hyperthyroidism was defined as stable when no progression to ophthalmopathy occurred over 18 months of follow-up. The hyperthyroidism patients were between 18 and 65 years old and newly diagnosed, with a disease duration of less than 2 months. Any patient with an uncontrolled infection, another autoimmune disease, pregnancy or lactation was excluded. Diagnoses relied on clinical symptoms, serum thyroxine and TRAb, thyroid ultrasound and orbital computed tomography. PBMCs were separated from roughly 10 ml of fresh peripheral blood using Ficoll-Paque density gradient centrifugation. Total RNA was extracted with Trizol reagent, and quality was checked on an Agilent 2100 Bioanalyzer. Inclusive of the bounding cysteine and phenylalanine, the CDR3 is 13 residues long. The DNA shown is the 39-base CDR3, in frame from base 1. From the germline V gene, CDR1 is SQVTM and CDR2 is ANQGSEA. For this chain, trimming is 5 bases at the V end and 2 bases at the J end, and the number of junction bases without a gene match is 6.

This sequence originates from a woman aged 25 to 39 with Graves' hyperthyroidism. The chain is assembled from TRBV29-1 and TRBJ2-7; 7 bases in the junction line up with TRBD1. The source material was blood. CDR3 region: CSVSGTAPYEQYF. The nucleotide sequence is TGCAGCGTTTCCGGGACAGCCCCCTACGAGCAGTACTTC.